The sequence of this T cell receptor beta chain was determined in a study of blood T cells in healthy people across ages. This CDR3 comprises 14 residues. V shed 7 bases and J 1 base; nucleotides not matched to a gene: 3. The V gene's germline CDR1 is DFQATT and CDR2 SNEGSKA (reference sequence). Through a sample-barcoded 5' primer and a J-beta primer mix, a second PCR was run for about 6 to 12 cycles. TCRdb used MiXCR to reprocess the 5' RACE reads, holding one entry per CDR3 protein. Among almost 800,000 distinct CDR3 sequences listed, roughly 50% were seen once. The rearrangement joins TRBV20-1 to TRBJ2-5; 13 bases fit TRBD2. The material sequenced was blood. The TCR originated in a man aged 25-45 years in good health. CDR3 coding DNA: TGCAGTGGAGGGACTAGCGGGATCCAAGAGACCCAGTACTTC. It is translated as CSGGTSGIQETQYF.